The sequence of this T cell receptor (beta chain) was determined in a study of T cells after yellow fever vaccination. Study outcomes and limitations: The bulk population could contribute abundant contaminating clonotypes to FACS-sorted repertoires.

As to this clonotype: Its target is not known.

From the 5' RACE reads, TCRdb called clonotypes with MiXCR, one entry per CDR3 protein. The table lists around 350,000 distinct CDR3 sequences, approximately 10% of them singletons. CDR1 is SGHRS and CDR2 is YFSETQ in the germline V gene. V shed 9 bases and J 2 bases; nucleotides not matched to a gene: 9. This CDR3 comprises 15 residues. The specimen was PBMCs, collected on the day of the first yellow fever vaccination. This receptor was identified in a young man who received the YFV17D yellow fever vaccine. J is TRBJ2-1 and V is TRBV5-1, with 9 positions matching TRBD1. CDR3 nucleotide sequence: TGCGCCACTCGAGACAGGGGGGGCCCCTACAATGAGCAGTTCTTC. It encodes CATRDRGGPYNEQFF.